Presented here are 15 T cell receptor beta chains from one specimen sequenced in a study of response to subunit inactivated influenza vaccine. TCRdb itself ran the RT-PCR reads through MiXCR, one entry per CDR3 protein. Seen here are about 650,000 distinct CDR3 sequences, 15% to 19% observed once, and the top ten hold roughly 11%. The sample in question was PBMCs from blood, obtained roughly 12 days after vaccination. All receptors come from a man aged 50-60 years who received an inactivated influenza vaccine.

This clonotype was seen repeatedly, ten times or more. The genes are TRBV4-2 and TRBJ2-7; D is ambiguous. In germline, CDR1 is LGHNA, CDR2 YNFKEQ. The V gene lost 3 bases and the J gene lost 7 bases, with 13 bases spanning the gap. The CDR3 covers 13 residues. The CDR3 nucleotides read TGTGCCAGCAGCCACGCGACGGTTAGAGAGCAGTACTTC. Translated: CASSHATVREQYF.

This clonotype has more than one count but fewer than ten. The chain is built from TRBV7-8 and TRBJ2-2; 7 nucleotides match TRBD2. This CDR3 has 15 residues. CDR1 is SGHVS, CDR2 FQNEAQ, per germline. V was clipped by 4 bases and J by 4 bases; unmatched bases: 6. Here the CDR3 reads CASSSAGDPTGELFF. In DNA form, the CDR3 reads TGTGCCAGCAGCTCCGCGGGGGACCCCACCGGGGAGCTGTTTTTT.

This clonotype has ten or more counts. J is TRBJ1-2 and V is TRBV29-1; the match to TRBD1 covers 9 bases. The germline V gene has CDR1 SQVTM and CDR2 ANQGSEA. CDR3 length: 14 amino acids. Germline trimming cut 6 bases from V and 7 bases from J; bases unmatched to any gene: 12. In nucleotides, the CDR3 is TGCAGCGTGATGGGACAGGGCGGCTTGGGTGGCTACACCTTC. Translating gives CSVMGQGGLGGYTF.

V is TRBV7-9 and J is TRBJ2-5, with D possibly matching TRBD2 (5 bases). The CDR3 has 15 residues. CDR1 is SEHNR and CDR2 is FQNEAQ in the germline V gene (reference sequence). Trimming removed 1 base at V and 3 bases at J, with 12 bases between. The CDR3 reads CASSLGFPGKETQYF. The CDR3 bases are TGTGCCAGCAGCTTAGGCTTTCCGGGGAAAGAGACCCAGTACTTC.

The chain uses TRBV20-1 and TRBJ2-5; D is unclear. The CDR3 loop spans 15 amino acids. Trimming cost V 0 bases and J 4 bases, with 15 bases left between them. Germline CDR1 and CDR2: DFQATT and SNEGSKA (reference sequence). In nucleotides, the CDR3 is TGCAGTGCTAGAGACGGGCTGAATCCCCGAGAGACCCAGTACTTC. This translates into CSARDGLNPRETQYF.

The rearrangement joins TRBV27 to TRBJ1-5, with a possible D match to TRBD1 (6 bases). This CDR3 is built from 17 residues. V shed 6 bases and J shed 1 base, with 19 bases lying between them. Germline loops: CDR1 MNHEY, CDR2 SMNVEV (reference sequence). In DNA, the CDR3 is TGTGCCAGCAGCGCTCGACTCAGGGGAGGAAGCAATCAGCCCCAGCATTTT. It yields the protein CASSARLRGGSNQPQHF.

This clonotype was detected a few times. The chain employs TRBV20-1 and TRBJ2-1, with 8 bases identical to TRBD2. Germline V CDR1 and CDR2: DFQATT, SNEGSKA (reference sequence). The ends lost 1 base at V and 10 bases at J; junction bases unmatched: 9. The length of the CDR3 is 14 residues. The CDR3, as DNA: TGCAGTGCTAGAGGCATTAGCGGGACGGGAGAGCAGTTCTTC. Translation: CSARGISGTGEQFF.

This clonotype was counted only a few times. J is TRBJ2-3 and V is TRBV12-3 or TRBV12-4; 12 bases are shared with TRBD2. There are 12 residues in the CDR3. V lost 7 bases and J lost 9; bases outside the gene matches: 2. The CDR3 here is CASTGTSGTQYF. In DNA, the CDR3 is TGTGCCAGCACTGGGACTAGCGGGACGCAGTATTTT.

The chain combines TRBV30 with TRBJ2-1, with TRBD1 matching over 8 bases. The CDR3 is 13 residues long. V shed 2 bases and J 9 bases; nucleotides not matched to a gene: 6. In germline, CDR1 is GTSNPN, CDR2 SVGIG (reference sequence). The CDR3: CAWSQGARSEQFF. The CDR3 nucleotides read TGTGCCTGGAGTCAGGGGGCCCGCAGTGAGCAGTTCTTC.

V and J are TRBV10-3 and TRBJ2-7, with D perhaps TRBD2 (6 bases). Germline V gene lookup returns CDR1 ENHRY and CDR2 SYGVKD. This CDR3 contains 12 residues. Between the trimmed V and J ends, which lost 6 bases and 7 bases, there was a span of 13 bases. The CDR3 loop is CAISGGTLEQYF. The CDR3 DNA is TGTGCCATCAGCGGTGGGACTCTAGAGCAGTACTTC.

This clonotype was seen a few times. CDR3 sequence reads: CASSPGTSGSSFYNEQFF. CDR3 DNA sequence: TGTGCCAGCAGCCCAGGGACTAGCGGGAGTTCCTTCTACAATGAGCAGTTCTTC. The rearrangement joins TRBV11-1 to TRBJ2-1; TRBD2 matches at 14 bases. V lost 5 bases, J lost 3 bases, and 9 bases stayed unmatched. CDR1 and CDR2 (germline): SGHAT, FQDESV (reference sequence). The CDR3 sequence is 18 residues long.

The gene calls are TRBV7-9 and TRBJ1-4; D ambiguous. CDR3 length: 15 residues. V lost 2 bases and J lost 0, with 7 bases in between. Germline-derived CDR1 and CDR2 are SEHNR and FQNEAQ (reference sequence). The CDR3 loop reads CASSLSTATNEKLFF. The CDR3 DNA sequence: TGTGCCAGCAGCTTATCGACGGCAACTAATGAAAAACTGTTTTTT.

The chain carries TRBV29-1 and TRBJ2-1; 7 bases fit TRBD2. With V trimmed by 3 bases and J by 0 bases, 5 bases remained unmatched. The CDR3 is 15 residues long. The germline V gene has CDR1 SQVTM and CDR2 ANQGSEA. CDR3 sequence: CSVDPAGSSYNEQFF. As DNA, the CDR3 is TGCAGCGTTGACCCAGCGGGAAGCTCCTACAATGAGCAGTTCTTC.

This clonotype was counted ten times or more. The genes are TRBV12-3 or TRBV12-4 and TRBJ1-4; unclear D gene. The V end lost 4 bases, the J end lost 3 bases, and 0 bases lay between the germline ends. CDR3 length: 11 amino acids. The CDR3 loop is CASSSNEKLFF. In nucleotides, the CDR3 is TGTGCCAGCAGTTCTAATGAAAAACTGTTTTTT.

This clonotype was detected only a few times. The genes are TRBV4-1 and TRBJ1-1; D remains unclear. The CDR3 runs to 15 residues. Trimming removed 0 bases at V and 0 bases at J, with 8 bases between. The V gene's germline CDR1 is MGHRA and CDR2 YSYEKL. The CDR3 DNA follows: TGCGCCAGCAGCCAAGAGTTTCGGGTGAACACTGAAGCTTTCTTT. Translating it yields CASSQEFRVNTEAFF.